Given below is one T cell receptor (beta chain) in context. This specimen comes from a study of T cell changes during pregnancy in multiple sclerosis. This table comes from immunoSEQ multiplex PCR, and its TCRdb copy is limited to in-frame clones, with some not included. Counted here are under 30,000 clones, about 89% occurring once; the ten biggest clones make up approximately 3.4%. Germline lookup yields CDR1 SGHAT and CDR2 FQDESV (reference sequence). Deletions cut 1 base from V and 5 bases from J, with 12 bases between. The CDR3 covers 15 residues. V usage is TRBV11-1 and J usage is TRBJ2-1; possibly TRBD1 for D (5 bases). This clonotype was obtained from a female donor in good health, enrolled as a control in a pregnancy study. The material sequenced was CD4+ T cells from peripheral blood mononuclear cells, taken in the first trimester of pregnancy. The CDR3 protein is CASSLGGVPNNEQFF. CDR3 DNA: TGTGCCAGCAGCTTAGGGGGCGTCCCGAACAATGAGCAGTTCTTC.